The T cell receptor beta chain under discussion was sequenced for a study of blood T cell repertoires in COVID-19. Across the whole study: Material from acute and convalescent COVID-19 was sourced from the United States, Italy and Spain. The cDNA or gDNA used as material had been derived from T cells, B-cell-depleted T cells, or PBMCs.

Enrolled during active infection, Seattle patients were then followed longitudinally. In the study's own analysis: Reference gene primer amplification gave nucleated cell count estimates. TCRdb's table, derived via immunoSEQ multiplex PCR, lists solely in-frame clones and lacks some. The D gene and trimming were derived from the DNA, and the V and J assignments and clone size from that table. Among 250,000 to 350,000 clones listed, 80% to 95% were seen once. J was trimmed by 4 bases and V by 9 bases; bases with no gene match: 10. Germline values: CDR1 SGHRS, CDR2 YFSETQ. The CDR3 spans 15 residues. What was sequenced was peripheral blood. This clonotype originated in a young woman with COVID-19, enrolled during active disease. The chain uses TRBV5-1 and TRBJ2-2, with 9 bases that match TRBD1. This chain's CDR3 is CATRTGTGPTGELFF. Written as DNA, the CDR3 is TGCGCCACCCGCACCGGGACAGGGCCCACCGGGGAGCTGTTTTTT.